These 21 T cell receptor beta chains originate from one sample sequenced in a study of technical replicates of blood from several donors. The data were produced by immunoSEQ multiplex PCR, yet TCRdb's version contains in-frame clones alone and is incomplete. Here the sample spans about 12,000 clones, around 96% being singletons. The sequencing sample was made of PBMCs. These receptor sequences come from a human donor in good health.

The rearrangement joins TRBV30 to TRBJ2-5, with a tentative D call TRBD2 (6 bases). This CDR3 has 14 amino acids. V was shortened by 3 bases and J by 1 base, with 12 bases between the two germline ends. Germline-derived CDR1 and CDR2 are GTSNPN and SVGIG (reference sequence). The CDR3 loop is CAWRGGVLQETQYF. CDR3 DNA sequence: TGTGCCTGGAGGGGCGGGGTGCTCCAAGAGACCCAGTACTTC.

The chain combines TRBV30 with TRBJ1-1, with D hard to call. Germline V gives CDR1 GTSNPN, CDR2 SVGIG (reference sequence). V was cut by 8 bases and J by 1 base, with 8 bases left in between. This CDR3 is 11 amino acids long. In DNA, the CDR3 is TGTGCCGGGCAAGAGAACACTGAAGCTTTCTTT. Its protein is CAGQENTEAFF.

V and J are TRBV5-5 and TRBJ2-7, with D unclear. CDR3 length equals 13 residues. Germline assignment: CDR1 SGHKS and CDR2 YYEKEE (reference sequence). Deletions cut 0 bases from V and 3 bases from J, with 7 bases between. CDR3 sequence: CASSLAPDYEQYF. CDR3 coding DNA: TGTGCCAGCAGCTTGGCCCCAGACTACGAGCAGTACTTC.

The chain has TRBV5-1 and TRBJ2-3, with D possibly matching TRBD2 (6 bases). CDR3 length: 14 amino acids. Germline CDR1 is SGHRS and CDR2 is YFSETQ. With 4 bases removed from V and 3 bases from J, the gap between germline ends came to 12 bases. CDR3 coding DNA: TGCGCCAGCAGCCCCCTCCGGGGGACAGATACGCAGTATTTT. Translated, it gives CASSPLRGTDTQYF.

The chain joins TRBV18 to TRBJ2-3, with D tentatively TRBD2 (5 bases). Germline V gives CDR1 KGHSH, CDR2 LQKENI. The CDR3 loop spans 14 amino acids. The V and J ends lost 4 bases and 2 bases respectively, with 10 bases between them. CDR3 amino acids: CASSLTGSTDTQYF. The CDR3 DNA sequence: TGTGCCAGCTCACTTACGGGGTCCACAGATACGCAGTATTTT.

This chain joins TRBV10-2 and TRBJ2-7; 10 nucleotides align to TRBD2. Germline V gene lookup returns CDR1 WSHSY and CDR2 SAAADI. CDR3 length: 13 amino acids. V was pared by 7 bases and J by 10 bases, with 10 bases of the junction left unmatched. The CDR3 reads CASKEREGGKQYF. The CDR3 bases are TGCGCCAGCAAGGAGCGGGAGGGGGGAAAACAGTACTTC.

The table lists this clone with a count of one. The chain is built from TRBV7-6 and TRBJ2-7; 10 positions match TRBD2. Trimming cost V 8 bases and J 5 bases; bases outside gene matches: 3. This CDR3 contains 12 residues. Germline V gene lookup returns CDR1 SGHVS and CDR2 FNYEAQ. The CDR3 nucleotides read TGTGCCAGCGGGCTAGCGGGAGACGAGCAGTACTTC. It translates to CASGLAGDEQYF.

The J gene is TRBJ2-5, the V gene TRBV18; weak D call: TRBD1 (6 bases). CDR3 length: 14 amino acids. V lost 6 bases to trimming and J lost 2 bases, with 13 bases between them. Per the germline V gene, CDR1 is KGHSH and CDR2 is LQKENI. CDR3 in amino acids: CASSRAGTQETQYF. In nucleotides, the CDR3 is TGTGCCAGCTCTCGAGCCGGGACACAAGAGACCCAGTACTTC.

This chain links TRBV4-1 with TRBJ1-5; no firm D call. Germline V CDR1 and CDR2: MGHRA, YSYEKL. The CDR3 spans 16 residues. With 0 bases removed from V and 6 bases from J, the gap between germline ends came to 15 bases. The CDR3 loop reads CASSQDRQRETQPQHF. The CDR3 DNA reads TGCGCCAGCAGCCAAGATCGGCAAAGGGAGACTCAGCCCCAGCATTTT.

The rearrangement links TRBV7-9 to TRBJ2-1, with TRBD1 matching 11 bases. This CDR3 is built from 15 residues. From germline, CDR1 is SEHNR and CDR2 FQNEAQ (reference sequence). The ends lost 10 bases at V and 15 bases at J; junction bases unmatched: 20. CDR3 coding DNA: TGTGCCATCGAGCTTTTCTATGAGATGGGGACAGGGGGGTTCTTC. Its protein is CAIELFYEMGTGGFF. Looking up the rest from reference TRBV7-9 and TRBJ2-1 gives the full variable domain: DTGVSQNPRHKITKRGQNVTFRCDPISEHNRLYWYRQTLGQGPEFLTYFQNEAQLEKSRLLSDRFSAERPKGSFSTLEIQRTEQGDSAMYLCAIELFYEMGTGGFFGPGTRLTVL.

The chain couples TRBV6-1 to TRBJ2-1; 8 bases fit TRBD1. J lost 7 bases, V lost 5 bases, and 10 bases had no gene match. The CDR3 totals 15 residues. From germline, CDR1 is MNHNS and CDR2 SASEGT. Here the CDR3 DNA reads TGTGCCAGCAGTACACTCGGACAGGGCAGGAATGAGCAGTTCTTC. Translation gives CASSTLGQGRNEQFF.

This sequence joins TRBV11-2 and TRBJ1-4; D might be TRBD1 (5 bases). V lost 2 bases and J lost 0, with 10 bases in between. The CDR3 extends over 16 amino acids. CDR1 and CDR2 (germline): SGHAT, FQNNGV. The CDR3 loop reads CASSLRTHATNEKLFF. In DNA, the CDR3 is TGTGCCAGCAGCTTACGGACACATGCAACTAATGAAAAACTGTTTTTT.

The chain couples TRBV4-1 to TRBJ2-5; TRBD1 aligns across 7 bases. V dropped 4 bases and J dropped 0; count of bases not matched to a gene: 2. Germline assignment: CDR1 MGHRA and CDR2 YSYEKL. The CDR3 is made up of 14 amino acids. The CDR3 DNA reads TGCGCCAGCAGCCGAGACAGGGACCAAGAGACCCAGTACTTC. Translation: CASSRDRDQETQYF.

The gene calls are TRBV28 and TRBJ2-1; the match to TRBD2 covers 10 bases. Germline V lookup: CDR1 MDHEN, CDR2 SYDVKM. The V and J ends lost 6 bases and 3 bases, in that order; junction bases with no gene match: 5. The CDR3 length is 15 residues. CDR3 sequence: CASSRIAGGYNEQFF. CDR3 coding DNA: TGTGCCAGCAGCAGGATAGCGGGAGGCTACAATGAGCAGTTCTTC.

The V and J genes are TRBV6-6 and TRBJ2-2; 8 bases fit TRBD2. Germline V gene sequence: CDR1 MNHNY, CDR2 SVGAGI (reference sequence). The ends lost 0 bases at V and 6 bases at J; junction bases unmatched: 6. The CDR3 has 16 residues. For the CDR3, the DNA is TGTGCCAGCAGTTACTCGGGAGCGGGAGAAGCCGGGGAGCTGTTTTTT. Protein: CASSYSGAGEAGELFF.

This chain uses TRBV5-1 with TRBJ2-1; D is perhaps TRBD2 (5 bases). The CDR3 consists of 13 residues. Between the trimmed V and J ends, which lost 2 bases and 6 bases, there was a span of 9 bases. CDR1 and CDR2 from the germline V gene are SGHRS and YFSETQ. The CDR3 sequence: CASSFGDLNEQFF. For the CDR3, the DNA is TGCGCCAGCAGCTTCGGGGATCTCAATGAGCAGTTCTTC. Full variable domain (rest looked up from reference TRBV5-1 and TRBJ2-1): KAGVTQTPRYLIKTRGQQVTLSCSPISGHRSVSWYQQTPGQGLQFLFEYFSETQRNKGNFPGRFSGRQFSNSRSEMNVSTLELGDSALYLCASSFGDLNEQFFGPGTRLTVL.

The CDR3 reads CASSKETGVDEQFF. The DNA of the CDR3 is TGTGCCAGCAGTAAGGAGACAGGGGTTGATGAGCAGTTCTTC. The genes are TRBV2 and TRBJ2-1; 8 nucleotides line up with TRBD1. The CDR3 extends over 14 amino acids. J was trimmed by 8 bases and V by 5 bases; bases with no gene match: 8. Germline CDR1 SNHLY, CDR2 FYNNEI. Based on the CDR3 plus reference TRBV2 and TRBJ2-1, the full variable domain is EPEVTQTPSHQVTQMGQEVILRCVPISNHLYFYWYRQILGQKVEFLVSFYNNEISEKSEIFDDQFSVERPDGSNFTLKIRSTKLEDSAMYFCASSKETGVDEQFFGPGTRLTVL.

The chain uses TRBV2 and TRBJ2-1; 11 bases are shared with TRBD2. Per germline, CDR1 SNHLY and CDR2 FYNNEI. The CDR3 covers 13 residues. The V gene end was trimmed by 3 bases and the J gene end by 9 bases; junction bases not matched to a gene: 1. The CDR3 sequence: CASSEGLAVEQFF. DNA of the CDR3: TGTGCCAGCAGTGAGGGACTAGCGGTTGAGCAGTTCTTC.

The V call is TRBV7-2, the J call TRBJ2-7, with no clear D. The V end lost 1 base, the J end lost 7 bases, and 14 bases lay between the germline ends. The germline V gene encodes CDR1 SGHTA and CDR2 FQGNSA. The CDR3 has 14 amino acids. This CDR3 is CASSLGTVFGEQYF. The CDR3, as DNA: TGTGCCAGCAGCTTAGGTACAGTTTTTGGGGAGCAGTACTTC.

This clone was observed a single time. This sequence joins TRBV7-2 and TRBJ2-7, with D perhaps matching TRBD2 (6 bases). CDR3 size: 13 residues. The V end lost 3 bases, the J end lost 4 bases, and 10 bases lay between the germline ends. CDR1 and CDR2 from the germline V gene are SGHTA and FQGNSA. CDR3 DNA sequence: TGTGCCAGCAGCTTGGGACTTTCTTACGAGCAGTACTTC. Translating gives CASSLGLSYEQYF.

In this sample, this clone turned up a few times. CDR3 residues: CASSAGLAPYNEQFF. CDR3 DNA sequence: TGTGCCAGCAGCGCCGGACTAGCGCCCTACAATGAGCAGTTCTTC. This chain uses TRBV11-2 with TRBJ2-1; 9 bases match TRBD2. From germline, CDR1 is SGHAT and CDR2 FQNNGV. This CDR3 contains 15 residues. V lost 5 bases, J lost 2 bases, and 4 bases stayed unmatched. Supplemented by reference TRBV11-2 and TRBJ2-1, the full variable domain reads EAGVAQSPRYKIIEKRQSVAFWCNPISGHATLYWYQQILGQGPKLLIQFQNNGVVDDSQLPKDRFSAERLKGVDSTLKIQPAKLEDSAVYLCASSAGLAPYNEQFFGPGTRLTVL.